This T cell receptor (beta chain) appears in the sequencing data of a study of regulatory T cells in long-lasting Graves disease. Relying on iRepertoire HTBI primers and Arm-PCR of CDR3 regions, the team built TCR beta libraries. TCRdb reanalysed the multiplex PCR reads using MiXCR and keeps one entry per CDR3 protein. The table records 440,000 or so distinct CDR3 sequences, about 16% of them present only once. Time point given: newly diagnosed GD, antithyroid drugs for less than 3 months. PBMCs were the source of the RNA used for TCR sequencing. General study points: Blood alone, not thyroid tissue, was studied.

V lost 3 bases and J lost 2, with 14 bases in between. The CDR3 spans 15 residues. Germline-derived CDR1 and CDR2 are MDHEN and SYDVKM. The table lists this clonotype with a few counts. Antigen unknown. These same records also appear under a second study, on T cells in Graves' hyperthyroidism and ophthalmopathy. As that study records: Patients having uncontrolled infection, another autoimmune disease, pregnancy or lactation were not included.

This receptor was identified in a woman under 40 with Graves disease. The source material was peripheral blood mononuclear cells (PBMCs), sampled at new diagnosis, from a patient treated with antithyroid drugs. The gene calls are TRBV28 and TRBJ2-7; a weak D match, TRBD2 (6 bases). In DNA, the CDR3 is TGTGCCAGCAGTTTCGGGCTAGCGAGCCCCTACGAGCAGTACTTC. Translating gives CASSFGLASPYEQYF.